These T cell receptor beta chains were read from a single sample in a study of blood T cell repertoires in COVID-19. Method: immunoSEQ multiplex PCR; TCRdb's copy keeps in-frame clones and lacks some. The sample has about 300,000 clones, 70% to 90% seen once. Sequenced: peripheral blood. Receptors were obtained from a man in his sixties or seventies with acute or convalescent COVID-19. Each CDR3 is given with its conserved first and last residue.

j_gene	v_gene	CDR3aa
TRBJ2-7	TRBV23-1	CASSQLATRSSYEQYF
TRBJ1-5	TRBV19	CASSISQNQPQHF
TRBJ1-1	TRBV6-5	CASNPAGTYEAFF
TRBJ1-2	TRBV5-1	CASSPGQGYYGYTF
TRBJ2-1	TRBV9	CASSILSGSSYNEQFF
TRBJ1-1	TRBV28	CASSSGGMNTEAFF
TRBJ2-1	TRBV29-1	CSVLYGYSYNEQFF
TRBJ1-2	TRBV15	CATSRDRSGYWGYTF
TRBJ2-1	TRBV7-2	CASSPGTSGGRHNEQFF
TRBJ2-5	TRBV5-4	CASSREGRLQETQYF
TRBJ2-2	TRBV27	CASSPITGELFF
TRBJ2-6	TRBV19	CASSTTGLPSGANVLTF
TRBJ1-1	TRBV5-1	CASSLGAMNTEAFF
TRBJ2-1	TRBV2	CASSSGGPQANEQFF
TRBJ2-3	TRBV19	CASQDRGGEGDTQYF
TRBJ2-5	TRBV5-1	CASSLVTGPKETQYF
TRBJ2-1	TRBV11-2	CASSLNPRDEQFF
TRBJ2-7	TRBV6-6	CASSYPTRNEQYF
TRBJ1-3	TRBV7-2	CASSTPTGAGNTIYF
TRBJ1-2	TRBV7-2	CASSSPYRGQDGYTF
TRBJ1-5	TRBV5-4	CASSLGGSVNQPQHF
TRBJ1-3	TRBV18	CASSPPWTGAGNTIYF
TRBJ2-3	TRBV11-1	CASSFPSTDTQYF
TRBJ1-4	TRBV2	CASSGTGSRNEKLFF
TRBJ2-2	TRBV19	CASRLANANTGELFF
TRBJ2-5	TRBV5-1	CASSYWALPETQYF
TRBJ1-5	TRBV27	CASSLNQEGQPQHF
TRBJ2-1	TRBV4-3	CASSQGLAGPYNEQFF
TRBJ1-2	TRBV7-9	CASSLRGEYGYTF